This T cell receptor (beta chain) was sequenced in a study of cytomegalovirus exposure and HLA in healthy donors. Turning to the study itself: As released early, the data held approximately 80 million unique TCRs from HLA-typed donors. Study-level findings and limits: Analyses of presence/absence relied on an assumption of roughly uniform sequencing depth across donors.

To note about this clone: Its antigen is as yet unknown.

Germline V gene sequence: CDR1 SGHAT, CDR2 FQNNGV. The CDR3 extends over 19 amino acids. Losses at the gene ends were 1 base for V and 0 bases for J; bases not matched to a gene: 11. In the PCR, 60 Vbeta and 13 Jbeta primers were used. TCRdb keeps only in-frame clones here, not all; method: immunoSEQ multiplex PCR. The sample lists 130,000 to 150,000 clones; 80% were seen once. This chain links TRBV11-2 with TRBJ1-3, with 8 bases identical to TRBD1. Material: PBMCs. The receptor comes from a man between 35 and 55 years old in good health and CMV-seronegative. The CDR3 DNA sequence: TGTGCCAGCAGCTTAGCTCGATCCCGACAGGGGAGCTCTGGAAACACCATATATTTT. Translated: CASSLARSRQGSSGNTIYF.